This T cell receptor beta chain was profiled in a study of blood T cell repertoires in COVID-19. Study in general: From T cells, B-cell-depleted T cells, or PBMCs came the material, which was cDNA or gDNA.

Original methodology: Nucleated cell number was recorded as an estimate derived from reference gene primer amplification. Repertoires were generated with immunoSEQ multiplex PCR, while TCRdb's copy carries only in-frame clones and drops some. The DNA was the basis for D and trimming; V, J and clone size are from that table. This sample yields around 210,000 clones, of which 84% are seen a single time; 7.5% to 9% belongs to the top ten. The CDR3 is 14 amino acids. Germline CDR1 is SGHKS and CDR2 is YYEKEE (reference sequence). V gave up 7 bases and J gave up 0 bases, with 8 bases separating them. This chain links TRBV5-5 with TRBJ2-6, with D possibly TRBD2 on 5 matching bases. The receptor was derived from a woman aged 80 or over with COVID-19, enrolled during active disease. Sequences were obtained from peripheral blood. The CDR3 loop is CASERDSGANVLTF. CDR3 DNA sequence: TGTGCCAGCGAGAGGGACTCTGGGGCCAACGTCCTGACTTTC.